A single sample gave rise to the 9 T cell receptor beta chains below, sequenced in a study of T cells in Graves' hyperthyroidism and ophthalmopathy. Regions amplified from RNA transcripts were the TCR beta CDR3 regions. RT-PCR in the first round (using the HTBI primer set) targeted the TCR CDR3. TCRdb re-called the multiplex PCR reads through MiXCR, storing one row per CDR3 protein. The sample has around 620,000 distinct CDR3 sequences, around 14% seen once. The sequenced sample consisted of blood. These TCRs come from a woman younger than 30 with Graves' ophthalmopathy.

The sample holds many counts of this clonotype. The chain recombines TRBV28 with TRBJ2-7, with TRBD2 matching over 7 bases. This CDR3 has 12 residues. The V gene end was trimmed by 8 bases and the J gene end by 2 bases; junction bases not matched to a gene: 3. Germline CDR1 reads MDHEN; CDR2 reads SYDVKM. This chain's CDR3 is CASSGLAYEQYF. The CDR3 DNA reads TGTGCCAGCTCAGGACTAGCCTACGAGCAGTACTTC.

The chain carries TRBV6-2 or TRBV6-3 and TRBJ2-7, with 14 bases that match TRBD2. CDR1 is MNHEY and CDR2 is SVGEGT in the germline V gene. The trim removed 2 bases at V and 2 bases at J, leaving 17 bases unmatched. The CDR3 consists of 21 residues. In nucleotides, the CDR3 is TGTGCCAGCAGTTACCCTACGAGGGGGGGGACTAGCGGGAGCCTGACCTACGAGCAGTACTTC. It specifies CASSYPTRGGTSGSLTYEQYF.

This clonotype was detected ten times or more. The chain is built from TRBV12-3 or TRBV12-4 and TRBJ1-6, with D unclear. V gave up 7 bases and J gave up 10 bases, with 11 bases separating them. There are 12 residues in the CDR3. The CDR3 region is CASMRFGSPLHF. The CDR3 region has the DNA TGTGCCAGCATGAGATTCGGGTCACCCCTCCACTTT.

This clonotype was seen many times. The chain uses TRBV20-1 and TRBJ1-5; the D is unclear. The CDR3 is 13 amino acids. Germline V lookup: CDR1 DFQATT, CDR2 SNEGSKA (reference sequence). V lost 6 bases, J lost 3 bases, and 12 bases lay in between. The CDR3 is CSATTDPNQPQHF. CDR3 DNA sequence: TGCAGTGCCACGACGGATCCCAATCAGCCCCAGCATTTT.

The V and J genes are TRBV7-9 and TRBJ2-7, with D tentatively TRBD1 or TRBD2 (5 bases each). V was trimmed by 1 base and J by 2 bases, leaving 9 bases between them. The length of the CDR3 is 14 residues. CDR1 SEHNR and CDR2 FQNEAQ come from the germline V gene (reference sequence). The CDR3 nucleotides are TGTGCCAGCAGCTTAGGAGGGGATACCTACGAGCAGTACTTC. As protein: CASSLGGDTYEQYF.

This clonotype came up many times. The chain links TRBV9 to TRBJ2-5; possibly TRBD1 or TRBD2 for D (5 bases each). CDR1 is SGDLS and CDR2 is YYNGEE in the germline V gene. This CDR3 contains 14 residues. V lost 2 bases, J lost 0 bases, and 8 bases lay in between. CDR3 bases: TGTGCCAGCAGCGTCCGGGGCAACCAAGAGACCCAGTACTTC. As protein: CASSVRGNQETQYF.

CDR3 residues: CASSRSLRDRVGKTDTQYF. The CDR3 DNA follows: TGTGCCAGTAGCCGATCGCTCCGGGACAGGGTGGGGAAGACAGATACGCAGTATTTT. The chain combines TRBV19 with TRBJ2-3, with 9 bases lining up with TRBD1. CDR3 length: 19 residues. Trimming cost V 6 bases and J 3 bases; bases outside gene matches: 19. Germline CDR1 LNHDA, CDR2 SQIVND (reference sequence).

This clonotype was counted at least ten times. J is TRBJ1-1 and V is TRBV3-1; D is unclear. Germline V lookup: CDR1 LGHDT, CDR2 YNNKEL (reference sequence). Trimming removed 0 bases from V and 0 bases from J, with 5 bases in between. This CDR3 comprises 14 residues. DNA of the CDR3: TGTGCCAGCAGCCAAGATCTGGTGAACACTGAAGCTTTCTTT. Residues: CASSQDLVNTEAFF.

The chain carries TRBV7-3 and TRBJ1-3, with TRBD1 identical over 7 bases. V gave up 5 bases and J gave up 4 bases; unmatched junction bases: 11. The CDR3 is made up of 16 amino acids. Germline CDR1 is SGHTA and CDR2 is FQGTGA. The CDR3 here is CASSPYTGQYGNTIYF. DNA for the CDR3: TGTGCCAGCAGCCCCTACACGGGACAGTACGGAAACACCATATATTTT.